This T cell receptor beta chain originates from a study of T-cell reconstitution after alpha-beta-depleted transplantation in children. Unique molecular identifiers were incorporated during preparation of the TCRbeta library. TCRdb re-derived calls from the PCR reads in MiXCR, one entry per CDR3 protein. Among hundreds of thousands of distinct CDR3 sequences listed, 10% to 15% were seen once. There are 14 residues in the CDR3. V lost 7 bases, J lost 3 bases, and 16 bases lay in between. Germline CDR1 reads LNHDA; CDR2 reads SQIVND (reference sequence). V and J are TRBV19 and TRBJ2-7; D possibly corresponds to TRBD2 (5 bases). This receptor was taken from a male patient younger than 18 who had a stem cell transplant for acute myeloid leukemia, so the T cells may come from the graft donor. Sequenced here: PBMCs, mostly from graft donor cells, sampled 360 days after TCRalphabeta/CD19-depleted stem cell transplant. The CDR3 DNA sequence: TGTGCCAGTAACGAGGGAACCTTCCACTACGAGCAGTACTTC. Encoded protein: CASNEGTFHYEQYF. The complete variable domain, with remaining parts taken from reference TRBV19 and TRBJ2-7, reads DGGITQSPKYLFRKEGQNVTLSCEQNLNHDAMYWYRQDPGQGLRLIYYSQIVNDFQKGDIAEGYSVSREKKESFPLTVTSAQKNPTAFYLCASNEGTFHYEQYFGPGTRLTVT.